This TCR beta chain was obtained from a study of blood T cells in healthy people across ages. As for the study in general: With template switching, about one barcoded beta molecule was captured per two T cells.

In its sample, this clonotype was seen a few times. The second PCR ran about 6 to 11 cycles with a sample-barcoded 5' primer and J-beta primers. Each CDR3 protein gets one entry after TCRdb re-called the 5' RACE reads with MiXCR. The sample lists about 380,000 distinct CDR3 sequences, over 45% seen once, with over 40% in the top ten. The receptor was derived from a man in his fifties or sixties in good health. Input material: blood.

This chain's CDR3 is CASRKPGLIYNEQYF. The DNA for the CDR3 is TGTGCCAGCAGGAAACCGGGACTTATCTACAATGAGCAGTACTTC. The chain combines TRBV6-2 or TRBV6-3 with TRBJ2-5; tentative D call: TRBD2 (6 bases). Germline V gives CDR1 MNHEY, CDR2 SVGEGT. V was trimmed by 6 bases and J by 11 bases, leaving 25 bases between them. This CDR3 contains 15 residues.